What follows are 10 T cell receptor beta chains derived from one specimen sequenced in a study of T cell responses to AZD1222 COVID-19 vaccine. Sequencing was performed with immunoSEQ multiplex PCR; in TCRdb, only in-frame clones are kept and a portion is missing. Among 80,000 to 100,000 clones listed, roughly 88% were seen once. The sequenced sample was peripheral blood, obtained 28 days after the second AZD1222 dose. All receptors come from an adult who received the AZD1222 COVID-19 vaccine.

The V gene is TRBV28, the J gene TRBJ1-3, with TRBD1 matching 8 bases. The V and J ends lost 2 bases and 0 bases, in that order; junction bases with no gene match: 3. The CDR3 consists of 16 residues. The germline V gene encodes CDR1 MDHEN and CDR2 SYDVKM. The CDR3 sequence is CASSLRTGSSGNTIYF. The CDR3 nucleotides are TGTGCCAGCAGTTTACGGACAGGGAGCTCTGGAAACACCATATATTTT.

V and J are TRBV7-2 and TRBJ1-1; D is unclear. Trimming removed 2 bases from V and 0 bases from J, with 13 bases in between. This CDR3 comprises 16 residues. Germline assignment: CDR1 SGHTA and CDR2 FQGNSA. The CDR3, as DNA: TGTGCCAGCAGCTTACTTAGCGGGCCGCTGAACACTGAAGCTTTCTTT. This gives the protein CASSLLSGPLNTEAFF.

This chain links TRBV19 with TRBJ2-3, with D maybe TRBD2 (6 bases). The CDR3 consists of 17 residues. V dropped 8 bases and J dropped 2 bases, with 23 bases sitting between them. Germline V gene lookup returns CDR1 LNHDA and CDR2 SQIVND (reference sequence). The DNA for the CDR3 is TGTGCCAGTTCCACATTTCGGGGGTATGGAAACACAGATACGCAGTATTTT. Translating gives CASSTFRGYGNTDTQYF.

The chain has TRBV7-9 and TRBJ2-5; 7 nucleotides align to TRBD1. The CDR3 is made up of 15 amino acids. Germline-derived CDR1 and CDR2 are SEHNR and FQNEAQ (reference sequence). Trimming took 3 bases from V and 2 from J; bases not matched to a gene: 6. CDR3 in amino acids: CASSFSGQEQETQYF. The CDR3 DNA reads as TGTGCCAGCAGCTTCTCCGGACAGGAGCAAGAGACCCAGTACTTC. Full variable domain (remainder filled in from reference TRBV7-9 and TRBJ2-5): DTGVSQNPRHKITKRGQNVTFRCDPISEHNRLYWYRQTLGQGPEFLTYFQNEAQLEKSRLLSDRFSAERPKGSFSTLEIQRTEQGDSAMYLCASSFSGQEQETQYFGPGTRLLVL.

The chain has TRBV28 and TRBJ1-4; D might be TRBD1 (5 bases). The CDR3 is 17 residues long. Germline V gene sequence: CDR1 MDHEN, CDR2 SYDVKM. The ends were cut back, 6 bases at V and 0 bases at J, with 17 bases in the middle. The CDR3, as DNA: TGTGCCAGCAGGAGCCCCCCGGGACCCCCAACTAATGAAAAACTGTTTTTT. As protein: CASRSPPGPPTNEKLFF.

J is TRBJ2-3 and V is TRBV5-6; TRBD1 matches at 8 bases. The CDR3 runs 15 residues. CDR1 is SGHDT, CDR2 YYEEEE, per germline. The trim removed 4 bases at V and 5 bases at J, leaving 9 bases unmatched. CDR3 bases: TGTGCCAGCAGCCGATTGACAGGGGTTGTAGATACGCAGTATTTT. Its translation is CASSRLTGVVDTQYF.

The V gene is TRBV5-4, the J gene TRBJ1-2, with a possible D match to TRBD1 (6 bases). This CDR3 is 14 amino acids long. The V and J ends lost 0 bases and 8 bases respectively, with 14 bases between them. Per germline, CDR1 SGHNT and CDR2 YYREEE (reference sequence). The CDR3 sequence: CASSLVGGSGGYTF. The CDR3 DNA reads as TGTGCCAGCAGCTTGGTAGGGGGGTCCGGAGGCTACACCTTC.

The V call is TRBV4-1, the J call TRBJ2-7; weak D call: TRBD1 (5 bases). From germline, CDR1 is MGHRA and CDR2 YSYEKL. CDR3 size: 13 residues. V lost 4 bases, J lost 3 bases, and 10 bases lay in between. The CDR3 here is CASSPPQGYEQYF. Here the CDR3 DNA reads TGCGCCAGCAGCCCACCGCAGGGCTACGAGCAGTACTTC.

The chain links TRBV19 to TRBJ1-1; tentative D call: TRBD1 (5 bases). This CDR3 is built from 18 residues. Germline V lookup: CDR1 LNHDA, CDR2 SQIVND (reference sequence). Trimming stripped 5 bases from V and 4 bases from J, with 26 bases between. The CDR3, as DNA: TGTGCCAGTAGTTCCCGGTTCAGGGCATCAGAATGGGGCACTGAAGCTTTCTTT. Translated, it gives CASSSRFRASEWGTEAFF.

The chain is built from TRBV7-9 and TRBJ2-1; D remains ambiguous. Germline CDR1 SEHNR, CDR2 FQNEAQ (reference sequence). The CDR3 runs 13 residues. The V gene lost 2 bases and the J gene lost 6 bases, with 8 bases spanning the gap. The CDR3 reads CASSLWQTNEQFF. CDR3 nucleotides: TGTGCCAGCAGCTTATGGCAGACCAATGAGCAGTTCTTC. The full variable domain, in which reference TRBV7-9 and TRBJ2-1 provide the parts outside the CDR3, is DTGVSQNPRHKITKRGQNVTFRCDPISEHNRLYWYRQTLGQGPEFLTYFQNEAQLEKSRLLSDRFSAERPKGSFSTLEIQRTEQGDSAMYLCASSLWQTNEQFFGPGTRLTVL.